The 32 T cell receptor beta chains given below trace back to one sample, sequenced in a study of identifying expanded T cells in peripheral blood. Measured with immunoSEQ multiplex PCR; TCRdb has only the in-frame clones, and not every one. The sample holds around 95,000 clones, 88% seen once. The specimen sequenced was blood. These receptors were obtained from a person between 18 and 75 years old in good health.

The J gene is TRBJ1-5, the V gene TRBV19; D uncertain. This CDR3 is built from 15 residues. V dropped 6 bases and J dropped 0 bases, with 12 bases sitting between them. The V gene's germline CDR1 is LNHDA and CDR2 SQIVND (reference sequence). The DNA for the CDR3 is TGTGCCAGTAGACCTGGACTCAATAGCAATCAGCCCCAGCATTTT. This codes for CASRPGLNSNQPQHF.

The chain carries TRBV7-6 and TRBJ2-7; D perhaps matches TRBD1 (7 bases). Germline lookup yields CDR1 SGHVS and CDR2 FNYEAQ. The V end was cut by 1 base, the J end by 5 bases, with 15 bases between. The CDR3 covers 15 residues. The DNA of the CDR3 is TGTGCCAGCAGCTTAGGGGGGGACAGCATCGACGAGCAGTACTTC. It yields the protein CASSLGGDSIDEQYF.

The V and J genes are TRBV6-6 and TRBJ1-5; D remains ambiguous. The CDR3 runs 16 residues. The V end lost 6 bases, the J end lost 5 bases, and 20 bases lay between the germline ends. Germline V CDR1 and CDR2: MNHNY, SVGAGI (reference sequence). The CDR3 nucleotides read TGTGCCAGCAGGAGCATACGGGGAAGGCGGGATCAGCCCCAGCATTTT. Its translation: CASRSIRGRRDQPQHF.

This chain connects TRBV30 to TRBJ1-2; the match to TRBD1 covers 8 bases. V shed 1 base, J shed 8 bases, and the junction held 12 bases outside the gene matches. In germline, CDR1 is GTSNPN, CDR2 SVGIG (reference sequence). This CDR3 has 15 residues. For the CDR3, the DNA is TGTGCCTGGAGTGGATGGGTAGGACAGGGTGGAGGCTACACCTTC. Protein product: CAWSGWVGQGGGYTF.

This chain uses TRBV6-4 with TRBJ1-2; perhaps TRBD1 as D (5 bases). The V end was cut by 0 bases, the J end by 5 bases, with 7 bases between. The CDR3 sequence is 13 residues long. In germline, CDR1 is MRHNA, CDR2 SNTAGT. This CDR3 is CASSDSGGYGYTF. CDR3 DNA: TGTGCCAGCAGTGACTCCGGGGGTTATGGCTACACCTTC.

The chain joins TRBV1 to TRBJ2-2; the table's D call of TRBD1 was not tested on the DNA. TRBV1 corresponds to a pseudogene. The CDR3 is 16 residues long. CDR3 sequence reads: CTSSTKTGVDTGELFF. In DNA, the CDR3 is TGCACCAGCAGTACAAAGACAGGGGTGGACACCGGGGAGCTGTTTTTT.

The chain uses TRBV6-6 and TRBJ1-2; weak D call: TRBD1 (6 bases). Deletions cut 6 bases from V and 8 bases from J, with 10 bases between. Germline CDR1 and CDR2: MNHNY and SVGAGI (reference sequence). The CDR3 length is 11 residues. The CDR3 DNA follows: TGTGCCAGCAGCAAGGGGGGAGGCTACACCTTC. Its protein product is CASSKGGGYTF.

This chain's CDR3 is CASSLFLYTEAFF. CDR3 sequence (DNA): TGTGCCAGCAGTTTATTCTTGTACACTGAAGCTTTCTTT. V is TRBV27 and J is TRBJ1-1; D remains ambiguous. The CDR3 runs to 13 residues. CDR1 and CDR2 (germline): MNHEY, SMNVEV (reference sequence). With 1 base removed from V and 3 bases from J, the gap between germline ends came to 6 bases.

The gene calls are TRBV5-6 and TRBJ2-7; D is uncertain. V was cut by 8 bases and J by 2 bases, with 11 bases left in between. CDR1 is SGHDT and CDR2 is YYEEEE in the germline V gene. The CDR3 has 12 amino acids. CDR3 nucleotides: TGTGCCAGTCCCGTGACGACCTACGAGCAGTACTTC. The encoded protein is CASPVTTYEQYF.

V and J are TRBV10-1 and TRBJ2-4; D remains unclear. This CDR3 region has 14 residues. With 6 bases removed from V and 3 bases from J, the gap between germline ends came to 12 bases. Germline V CDR1 and CDR2: WNHNN, SYGVQD (reference sequence). CDR3 region: CASRLKQVKNIQYF. The CDR3 nucleotides are TGCGCCAGCAGATTAAAGCAAGTCAAAAACATTCAGTACTTC.

The V and J genes are TRBV2 and TRBJ2-7, with D tentatively TRBD1 (6 bases). Germline V gene sequence: CDR1 SNHLY, CDR2 FYNNEI. Trimming cost V 6 bases and J 4 bases, with 10 bases left between them. This CDR3 comprises 12 residues. This CDR3 reads CASRARGYEQYF. The DNA of the CDR3 is TGTGCCAGCAGGGCCAGGGGATACGAGCAGTACTTC. The full variable domain, rest sourced from reference TRBV2 and TRBJ2-7, is EPEVTQTPSHQVTQMGQEVILRCVPISNHLYFYWYRQILGQKVEFLVSFYNNEISEKSEIFDDQFSVERPDGSNFTLKIRSTKLEDSAMYFCASRARGYEQYFGPGTRLTVT.

The rearrangement links TRBV5-4 to TRBJ2-3; 7 bases agree with TRBD2. V gave up 3 bases and J gave up 2 bases; unmatched junction bases: 6. The CDR3 runs to 15 residues. Per germline, CDR1 SGHNT and CDR2 YYREEE (reference sequence). The CDR3 sequence: CASSYSGAHTDTQYF. The CDR3 region has the DNA TGTGCCAGCAGCTACAGCGGGGCACACACAGATACGCAGTATTTT.

The chain recombines TRBV29-1 with TRBJ2-1; TRBD1 might be the D (7 bases). The CDR3 has 14 residues. Germline CDR1 and CDR2: SQVTM and ANQGSEA. V was cut by 1 base and J by 9 bases, with 16 bases left in between. In DNA, the CDR3 is TGCAGCGTTGAAGGCGAGACAGGGCGGGGTGAGCAGTTCTTC. It translates to CSVEGETGRGEQFF.

V is TRBV9 and J is TRBJ2-5, with TRBD2 identical over 9 bases. Losses at the gene ends were 0 bases for V and 5 bases for J; bases not matched to a gene: 5. The CDR3 covers 15 residues. Germline V CDR1 and CDR2: SGDLS, YYNGEE. The CDR3 DNA reads TGTGCCAGCAGCGTAGTAGCGGGAGAGGGGGAGACCCAGTACTTC. Encoded protein: CASSVVAGEGETQYF.

The chain is built from TRBV18 and TRBJ2-6; perhaps D is TRBD1 or TRBD2 (5 bases each). Germline CDR1 KGHSH, CDR2 LQKENI. V shed 0 bases and J shed 2 bases, with 8 bases lying between them. The CDR3 sequence is 16 residues long. For the CDR3, the DNA is TGTGCCAGCTCACCACCGGTGGGGGCTGGGGCCAACGTCCTGACTTTC. It is translated as CASSPPVGAGANVLTF.

The rearrangement joins TRBV7-9 to TRBJ1-1; no clear D. Germline lookup yields CDR1 SEHNR and CDR2 FQNEAQ (reference sequence). V lost 5 bases to trimming and J lost 3 bases, with 10 bases between them. This CDR3 has 13 amino acids. The chain's CDR3 is CASSLIGDTEAFF. The DNA for the CDR3 is TGTGCCAGCAGCCTGATCGGGGACACTGAAGCTTTCTTT. Drawing the rest from reference TRBV7-9 and TRBJ1-1, the complete variable domain is DTGVSQNPRHKITKRGQNVTFRCDPISEHNRLYWYRQTLGQGPEFLTYFQNEAQLEKSRLLSDRFSAERPKGSFSTLEIQRTEQGDSAMYLCASSLIGDTEAFFGQGTRLTVV.

The chain couples TRBV19 to TRBJ2-1; 9 bases line up with TRBD2. The length of the CDR3 is 15 residues. Germline values: CDR1 LNHDA, CDR2 SQIVND (reference sequence). Trimming at V came to 4 bases and at J to 10 bases, leaving 11 bases not matched to a gene. The CDR3 bases are TGTGCCAGTAGTACTTTTCCCGCGACTAGCGGCGAGCAGTTCTTC. Residues: CASSTFPATSGEQFF. Full variable domain (remainder filled in from reference TRBV19 and TRBJ2-1): DGGITQSPKYLFRKEGQNVTLSCEQNLNHDAMYWYRQDPGQGLRLIYYSQIVNDFQKGDIAEGYSVSREKKESFPLTVTSAQKNPTAFYLCASSTFPATSGEQFFGPGTRLTVL.

V and J are TRBV13 and TRBJ2-7, with no clear D. Trimming took off 2 bases at V and 5 bases at J, with 13 bases between the two ends. CDR1 is PRHDT, CDR2 FYEKMQ, per germline (reference sequence). This CDR3 region has 14 residues. CDR3 amino acids: CASSLSQTGNEQYF. The CDR3 nucleotides read TGTGCCAGCAGCTTATCGCAGACGGGCAACGAGCAGTACTTC.

The CDR3 loop is CASSGGLTDTQYF. The CDR3 nucleotides are TGTGCCAGCAGTGGTGGACTCACAGATACGCAGTATTTT. The chain links TRBV27 to TRBJ2-3; D is perhaps TRBD2 (5 bases). Trimming cost V 5 bases and J 2 bases, with 8 bases left between them. The germline V gene has CDR1 MNHEY and CDR2 SMNVEV (reference sequence). The CDR3 spans 13 residues.

This chain connects TRBV4-1 to TRBJ2-1; 12 nucleotides line up with TRBD2. J gave up 6 bases and V 6 bases, and 12 bases lay outside the gene matches. Germline V gene data show CDR1 as MGHRA and CDR2 as YSYEKL. The CDR3 totals 17 residues. The CDR3 DNA reads as TGCGCCAGCAGTTATTATGCTCTAGCGGGAGGGGGCAATGAGCAGTTCTTC. This sequence encodes CASSYYALAGGGNEQFF.

CDR3 nucleotide sequence: TGTGCCAGCTTCTGCGGGAGATGGTCCGGGGAGCTGTTTTTT. Amino acids: CASFCGRWSGELFF. This chain links TRBV21-1 with TRBJ2-2; the table assigns TRBD2, which was not confirmed against the DNA. TRBV21-1 is a pseudogene. CDR3 size: 14 residues.

The chain combines TRBV2 with TRBJ2-7; D may correspond to TRBD1 or TRBD2 (5 bases each). The V gene lost 7 bases and the J gene lost 2 bases, with 9 bases spanning the gap. Germline CDR1 reads SNHLY; CDR2 reads FYNNEI. The CDR3 covers 12 residues. CDR3 protein: CASKLGAYEQYF. CDR3 in DNA: TGTGCCAGCAAACTAGGGGCCTACGAGCAGTACTTC.

The chain employs TRBV7-9 and TRBJ2-3, with a tentative D call TRBD1 (5 bases). Germline V gene data show CDR1 as SEHNR and CDR2 as FQNEAQ (reference sequence). This CDR3 contains 15 residues. Between the trimmed V and J ends, which lost 5 bases and 2 bases, there was a span of 14 bases. For the CDR3, the DNA is TGTGCCAGCAGCCCGGACAAGTCAAACACAGATACGCAGTATTTT. It encodes CASSPDKSNTDTQYF.

The chain recombines TRBV7-6 with TRBJ2-1, with 8 bases that match TRBD1. Germline CDR1 is SGHVS and CDR2 is FNYEAQ. After removal of 5 bases from V and 7 bases from J, the junction contained 10 bases not matched to a gene. This CDR3 region has 15 residues. This CDR3 reads CASSVTQGARNEQFF. The CDR3 bases are TGTGCCAGCAGCGTCACTCAGGGGGCGCGAAATGAGCAGTTCTTC.

This chain connects TRBV2 to TRBJ1-1, with D uncertain. The V gene lost 7 bases and the J gene lost 6 bases, with 15 bases spanning the gap. The CDR3 contains 13 residues. Germline lookup yields CDR1 SNHLY and CDR2 FYNNEI. For the CDR3, the DNA is TGTGCCAGCAAACGGGCCGAGACACCTGAAGCTTTCTTT. Protein product: CASKRAETPEAFF.

This sequence joins TRBV7-9 and TRBJ2-1, with a weak D call TRBD1 (6 bases). Trimming pared 2 bases from V and 9 bases from J, leaving 8 bases between. The CDR3 sequence is 12 residues long. Germline V gives CDR1 SEHNR, CDR2 FQNEAQ (reference sequence). The CDR3 bases are TGTGCCAGCAGCTTACAGGGGCTTGAGCAGTTCTTC. Residues: CASSLQGLEQFF.

The chain recombines TRBV29-1 with TRBJ2-1; the D gene could be TRBD1 or TRBD2 (5 bases each). V was pared by 2 bases and J by 6 bases, with 17 bases between. The CDR3 covers 15 residues. CDR1 SQVTM and CDR2 ANQGSEA come from the germline V gene. The CDR3 protein is CSVEPGDRTGNEQFF. CDR3 in DNA: TGCAGCGTTGAACCCGGGGACCGAACAGGCAATGAGCAGTTCTTC.

This clone was counted only a few times. The chain couples TRBV27 to TRBJ1-4; maybe TRBD1 (5 bases). The CDR3 covers 15 residues. Trimming left V 6 bases short and J 6 bases short, with 17 bases between. Germline V gives CDR1 MNHEY, CDR2 SMNVEV (reference sequence). This CDR3 reads CASRLGGGQHEKLFF. The CDR3 DNA follows: TGTGCCAGCAGACTCGGGGGAGGCCAACATGAAAAACTGTTTTTT.

CDR3 DNA sequence: TGTGCCAGCAGCATAGCCCGGGGAGCCTACAATGAGCAGTTCTTC. Its protein product is CASSIARGAYNEQFF. The V gene is TRBV5-6, the J gene TRBJ2-1; D is possibly TRBD2 (5 bases). Germline V lookup: CDR1 SGHDT, CDR2 YYEEEE. Trimming removed 4 bases at V and 2 bases at J, with 13 bases between. This CDR3 is 15 amino acids long.

The rearrangement joins TRBV10-3 to TRBJ1-5; D ambiguous. Trimming removed 6 bases at V and 0 bases at J, with 12 bases between. There are 15 residues in the CDR3. CDR1 and CDR2 (germline): ENHRY, SYGVKD. The CDR3 nucleotides read TGTGCCATCAGCGAGGAGCTGTTTAGCAATCAGCCCCAGCATTTT. This sequence encodes CAISEELFSNQPQHF.

CDR3 nucleotides: TGTGCCAGCAGTTACCGACTAAACACCGGGGAGCTGTTTTTT. This gives the protein CASSYRLNTGELFF. J is TRBJ2-2 and V is TRBV6-5; D might be TRBD2 (5 bases). This CDR3 region has 14 residues. The ends were cut back, 2 bases at V and 2 bases at J, with 6 bases in the middle. Germline V gives CDR1 MNHEY, CDR2 SVGAGI.

The rearrangement links TRBV6-5 to TRBJ2-7; weak D call: TRBD2 (6 bases). The CDR3 sequence is 15 residues long. Trimming removed 0 bases at V and 0 bases at J, with 9 bases between. CDR1 and CDR2 from the germline V gene are MNHEY and SVGAGI. The CDR3 sequence is CASSYSSSGSYEQYF. CDR3 DNA sequence: TGTGCCAGCAGTTACTCGAGTAGCGGCTCCTACGAGCAGTACTTC.